This paragraph reports one T cell receptor beta chain. This sample is part of a study of blood T cell repertoires in COVID-19. Study context: Researchers got acute and convalescent COVID-19 samples from the United States, Italy and Spain.

Trimming left V 2 bases short and J 3 bases short, with 5 bases between. The CDR3 consists of 12 residues. Germline CDR1 GTSNPN, CDR2 SVGIG (reference sequence). Here immunoSEQ multiplex PCR was the method, and the copy in TCRdb shows in-frame clones only, minus some. The sample consists of about 300,000 clones, approximately 88% of them appearing once. This TCR was recovered from a human donor with COVID-19, enrolled during active disease. The donor label of this sample is uncertain. This chain joins TRBV30 and TRBJ2-1; D is unresolved. Sequencing was done on a sample of peripheral blood. This CDR3 reads CAWSLRYNEQFF. DNA of the CDR3: TGTGCCTGGAGTCTTCGCTACAATGAGCAGTTCTTC.